This T cell receptor beta chain was sequenced during a study of cytomegalovirus exposure and HLA in healthy donors (dated by TCRdb to 2016 to 2017). Describing the broader study: A later analysis indicated that the 90 to 150 validation repertoires were generated on the platform also employed for the roughly 650 repertoires of the first cohort. The study aimed to test whether cataloging public T cell receptors could reveal signatures of past pathogen exposure. In addition to the first cohort of approximately 650 subjects, a separate validation cohort of 120 different subjects was used. High-throughput TCR immunosequencing, statistical association of individual TCRs with disease status, and machine learning were combined to predict cytomegalovirus infection status. Results and caveats for the whole study, not just this receptor: The validation cohort had no HLA typing available for a later analysis, so co-occurrence within that cohort was assessed over all 120 or so repertoires. In vitro tests confirmed that a few of the cytomegalovirus-associated TCR beta chains recognize cytomegalovirus antigens. A later analysis found that TCRs clustered in the first cohort also tended to co-occur in the 100 to 150 validation repertoires, with 94% of cluster scores above 0. In the study, around 160 TCR beta chains were listed as associated with cytomegalovirus. In both the original and validation cohorts, the classifier was reported to diagnose cytomegalovirus status with high specificity and sensitivity. Across donors, most TCR sequences were observed very rarely, whereas some public TCRs were present in many individuals. According to the authors, the approach could potentially be generalized to other disease states and immunological phenotypes.

Libraries were constructed by the immunoSEQ multiplex PCR assay. Under the source paper's analysis protocol: A statistical classification framework was built for diagnosing cytomegalovirus status from the catalog of TCR beta chain sequences. TCRdb carries this immuneACCESS record with in-frame sequences only. Its versions omit some clonotypes, under half of them owing to an unresolved V gene in the studies checked, with the rest unexplained. The DNA was the basis for D and trimming; V, J and clone size are from that table. For this sample the table gives approximately 300,000 clones, of which roughly 90% were detected only once. The top ten clones comprise 0.7% to 0.85% of the sample. According to the germline V gene, CDR1 reads ENHRY and CDR2 reads SYGVKD. From cysteine to phenylalanine, the CDR3 is 14 amino acids long. Just the 42-base CDR3 DNA is kept, in frame starting at base 1. At the junction V is shortened by 6 bases and J by 3 bases; bases outside the gene matches: 5.

In the case of this clone: Its antigen remains undetermined. Per-base qualities were not stored, and no clone one base away is much larger.

The donors were included in the validation cohort of over a hundred subjects, a group kept apart from the approximately 650-subject first cohort. The rearrangement joined TRBV10-3 to TRBJ2-7, with TRBD2 identical over 10 junction bases. The sequenced sample was PBMCs. The sequence was obtained from a woman aged 18-29 years in good health and CMV-seronegative. Read as DNA, the sequence is TGTGCCATCAGGGCCGGGACTAGCGACTACGAGCAGTACTTC. This yields the protein CAIRAGTSDYEQYF.